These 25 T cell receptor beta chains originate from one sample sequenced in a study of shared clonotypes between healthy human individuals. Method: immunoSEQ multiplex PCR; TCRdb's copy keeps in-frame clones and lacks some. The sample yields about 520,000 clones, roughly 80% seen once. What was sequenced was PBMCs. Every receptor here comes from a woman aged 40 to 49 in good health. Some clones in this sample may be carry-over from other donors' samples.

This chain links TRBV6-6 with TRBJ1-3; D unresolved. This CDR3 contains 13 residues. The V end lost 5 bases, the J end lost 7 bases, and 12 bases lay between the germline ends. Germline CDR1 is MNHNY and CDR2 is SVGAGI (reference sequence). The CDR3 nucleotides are TGTGCCAGCAGTGACTGGGGAAGGAACACCATATATTTT. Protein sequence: CASSDWGRNTIYF.

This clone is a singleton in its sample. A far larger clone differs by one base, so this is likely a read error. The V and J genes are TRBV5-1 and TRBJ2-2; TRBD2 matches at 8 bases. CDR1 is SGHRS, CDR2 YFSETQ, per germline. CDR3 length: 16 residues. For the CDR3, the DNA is TGCGCCAGCAGCTTGGGGACTAGCAGGAACACCGGGGAGCTGCTTTTT. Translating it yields CASSLGTSRNTGELLF. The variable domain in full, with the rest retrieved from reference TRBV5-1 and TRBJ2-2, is KAGVTQTPRYLIKTRGQQVTLSCSPISGHRSVSWYQQTPGQGLQFLFEYFSETQRNKGNFPGRFSGRQFSNSRSEMNVSTLELGDSALYLCASSLGTSRNTGELLFGEGSRLTVL.

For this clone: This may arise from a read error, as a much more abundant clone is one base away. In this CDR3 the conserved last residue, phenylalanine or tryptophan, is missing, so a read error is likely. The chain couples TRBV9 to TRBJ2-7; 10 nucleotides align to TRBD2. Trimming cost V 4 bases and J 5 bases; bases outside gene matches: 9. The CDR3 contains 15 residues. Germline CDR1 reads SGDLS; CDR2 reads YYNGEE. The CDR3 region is CASSLTGTSVNEQYL. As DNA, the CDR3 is TGTGCCAGCAGCCTTACAGGGACTAGCGTAAACGAGCAGTACTTA.

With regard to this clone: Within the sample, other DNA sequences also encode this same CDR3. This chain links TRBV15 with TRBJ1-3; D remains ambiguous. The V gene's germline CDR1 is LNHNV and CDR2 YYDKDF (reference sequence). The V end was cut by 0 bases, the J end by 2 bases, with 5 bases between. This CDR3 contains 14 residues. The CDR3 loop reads CATSRDRAGNTIYF. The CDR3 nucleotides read TGTGCCACCAGCAGAGATAGGGCTGGAAACACCATATATTTT.

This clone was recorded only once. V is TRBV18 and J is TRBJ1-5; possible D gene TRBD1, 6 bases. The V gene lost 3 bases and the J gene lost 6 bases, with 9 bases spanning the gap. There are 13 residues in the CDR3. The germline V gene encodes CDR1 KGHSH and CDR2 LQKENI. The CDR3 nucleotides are TGTGCCAGCTCACCGACAGGTGGTCAGCCCCAGCATTTT. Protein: CASSPTGGQPQHF.

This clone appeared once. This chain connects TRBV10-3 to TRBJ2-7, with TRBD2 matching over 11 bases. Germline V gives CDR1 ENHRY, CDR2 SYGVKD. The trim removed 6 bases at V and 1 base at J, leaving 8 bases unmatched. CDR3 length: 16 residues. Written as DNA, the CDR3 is TGTGCCATCAGGGATCTAGCGGGAGGAGTTTCCTACGAGCAGTACTTC. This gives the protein CAIRDLAGGVSYEQYF.

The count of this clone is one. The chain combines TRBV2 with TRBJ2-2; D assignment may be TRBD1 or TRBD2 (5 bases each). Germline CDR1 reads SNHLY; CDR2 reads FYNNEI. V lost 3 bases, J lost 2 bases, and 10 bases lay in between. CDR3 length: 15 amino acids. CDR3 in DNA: TGTGCCAGCAGTGACCGGGACCCAAACACCGGGGAGCTGTTTTTT. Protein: CASSDRDPNTGELFF.

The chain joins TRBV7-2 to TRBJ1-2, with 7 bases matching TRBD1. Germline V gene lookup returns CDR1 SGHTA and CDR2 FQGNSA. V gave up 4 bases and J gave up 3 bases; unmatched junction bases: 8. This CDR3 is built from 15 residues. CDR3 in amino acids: CASSSRRGGDYGYTF. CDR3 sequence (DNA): TGTGCCAGCAGCTCCCGCAGGGGGGGGGACTATGGCTACACCTTC. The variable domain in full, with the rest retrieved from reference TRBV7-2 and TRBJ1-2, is GAGVSQSPSNKVTEKGKDVELRCDPISGHTALYWYRQSLGQGLEFLIYFQGNSAPDKSGLPSDRFSAERTGGSVSTLTIQRTQQEDSAVYLCASSSRRGGDYGYTFGSGTRLTVV.

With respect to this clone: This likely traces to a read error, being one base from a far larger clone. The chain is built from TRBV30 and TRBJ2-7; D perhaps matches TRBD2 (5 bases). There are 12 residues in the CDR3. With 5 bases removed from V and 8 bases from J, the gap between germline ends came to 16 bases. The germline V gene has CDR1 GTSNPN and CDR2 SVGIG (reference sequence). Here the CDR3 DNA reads TGTGCCTGGGAGGGAGAAATTGGAAAGCAGTACTTC. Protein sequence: CAWEGEIGKQYF.

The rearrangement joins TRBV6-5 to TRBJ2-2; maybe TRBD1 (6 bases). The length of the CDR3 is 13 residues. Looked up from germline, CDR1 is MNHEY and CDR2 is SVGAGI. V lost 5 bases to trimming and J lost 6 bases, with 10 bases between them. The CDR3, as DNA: TGTGCCAGCAGTCGGTCAGGGGCCGGGGAGCTGTTTTTT. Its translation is CASSRSGAGELFF.

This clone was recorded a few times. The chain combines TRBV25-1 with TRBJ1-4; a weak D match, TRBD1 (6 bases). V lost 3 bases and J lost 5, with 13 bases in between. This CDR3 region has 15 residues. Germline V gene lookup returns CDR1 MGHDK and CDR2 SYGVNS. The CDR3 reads CASSDSGQRNEKLFF. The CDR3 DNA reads TGTGCCAGCAGTGATTCGGGACAAAGAAATGAAAAACTGTTTTTT.

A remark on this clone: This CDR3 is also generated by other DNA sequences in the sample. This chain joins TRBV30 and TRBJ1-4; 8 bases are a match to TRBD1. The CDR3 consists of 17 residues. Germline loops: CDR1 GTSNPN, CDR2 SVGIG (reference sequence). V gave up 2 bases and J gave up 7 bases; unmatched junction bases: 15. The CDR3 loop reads CAWSSLGQGRGFEKLFF. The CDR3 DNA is TGTGCCTGGAGTTCACTAGGACAGGGCAGGGGGTTTGAAAAACTGTTTTTT. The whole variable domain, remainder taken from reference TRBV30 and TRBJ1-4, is SQTIHQWPATLVQPVGSPLSLECTVEGTSNPNLYWYRQAAGRGLQLLFYSVGIGQISSEVPQNLSASRPQDRQFILSSKKLLLSDSGFYLCAWSSLGQGRGFEKLFFGSGTQLSVL.

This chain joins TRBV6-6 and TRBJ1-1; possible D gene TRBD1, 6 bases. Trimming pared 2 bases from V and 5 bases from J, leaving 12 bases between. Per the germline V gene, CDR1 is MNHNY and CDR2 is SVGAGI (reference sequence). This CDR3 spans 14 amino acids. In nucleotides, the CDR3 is TGTGCCAGCAGTTACGAGGGGAGGGGGACTGAAGCTTTCTTT. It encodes CASSYEGRGTEAFF.

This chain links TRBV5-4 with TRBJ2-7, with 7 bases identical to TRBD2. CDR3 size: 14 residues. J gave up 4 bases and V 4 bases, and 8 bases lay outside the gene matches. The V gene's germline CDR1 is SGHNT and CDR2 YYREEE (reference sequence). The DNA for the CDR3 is TGTGCCAGCAGCCTCCACCAGGGACTATACGAGCAGTACTTC. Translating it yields CASSLHQGLYEQYF.

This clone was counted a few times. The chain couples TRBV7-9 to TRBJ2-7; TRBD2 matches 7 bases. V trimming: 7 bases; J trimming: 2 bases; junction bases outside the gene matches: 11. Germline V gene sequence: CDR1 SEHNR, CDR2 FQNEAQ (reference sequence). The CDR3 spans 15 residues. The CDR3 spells CASTTMGGPTYEQYF. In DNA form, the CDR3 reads TGTGCCAGCACTACGATGGGAGGGCCCACCTACGAGCAGTACTTC.

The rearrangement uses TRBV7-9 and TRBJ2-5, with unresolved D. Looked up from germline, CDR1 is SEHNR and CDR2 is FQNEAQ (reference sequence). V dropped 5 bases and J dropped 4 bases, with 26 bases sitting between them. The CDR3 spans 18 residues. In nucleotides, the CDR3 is TGTGCCAGCAGCCCTGTGCGGATTGGACGCCTTAGGCTAGAGACCCAGTACTTC. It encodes CASSPVRIGRLRLETQYF.

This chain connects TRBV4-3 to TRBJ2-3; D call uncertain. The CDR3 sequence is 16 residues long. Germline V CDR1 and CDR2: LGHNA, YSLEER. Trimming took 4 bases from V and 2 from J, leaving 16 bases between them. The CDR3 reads CASSPLASGPTDTQYF. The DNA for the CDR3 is TGCGCCAGCAGCCCCTTGGCTTCCGGACCCACAGATACGCAGTATTTT.

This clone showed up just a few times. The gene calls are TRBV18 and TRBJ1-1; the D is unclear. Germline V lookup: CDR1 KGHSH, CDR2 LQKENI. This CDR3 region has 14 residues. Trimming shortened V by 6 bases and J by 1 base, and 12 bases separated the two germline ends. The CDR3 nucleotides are TGTGCCAGCTCCCCCGGGATTTGGAACACTGAAGCTTTCTTT. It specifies CASSPGIWNTEAFF.

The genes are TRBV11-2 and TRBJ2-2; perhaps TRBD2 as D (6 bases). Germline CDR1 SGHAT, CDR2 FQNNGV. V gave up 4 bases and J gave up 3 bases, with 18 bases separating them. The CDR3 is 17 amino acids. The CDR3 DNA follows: TGTGCCAGCAGCTCGCCAAGGGAGGACTATTACACCGGGGAGCTGTTTTTT. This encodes CASSSPREDYYTGELFF. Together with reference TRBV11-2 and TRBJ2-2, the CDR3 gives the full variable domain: EAGVAQSPRYKIIEKRQSVAFWCNPISGHATLYWYQQILGQGPKLLIQFQNNGVVDDSQLPKDRFSAERLKGVDSTLKIQPAKLEDSAVYLCASSSPREDYYTGELFFGEGSRLTVL.

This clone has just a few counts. The CDR3 DNA sequence: TGTGCCAGCATTACTTGGGTACCCAGGCGGAACACTGAAGCTTTCTTT. This sequence encodes CASITWVPRRNTEAFF. The J gene is TRBJ1-1, the V gene TRBV6-4; unclear D gene. The germline gives CDR1 MRHNA, CDR2 SNTAGT. V was trimmed by 7 bases and J by 1 base, leaving 19 bases between them. The CDR3 spans 16 residues.

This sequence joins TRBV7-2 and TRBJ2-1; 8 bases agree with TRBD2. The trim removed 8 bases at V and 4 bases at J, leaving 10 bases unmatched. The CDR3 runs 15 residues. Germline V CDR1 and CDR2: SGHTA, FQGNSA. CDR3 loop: CASEPFSGIYNEQFF. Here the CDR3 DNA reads TGTGCCAGCGAACCATTTAGCGGGATATACAATGAGCAGTTCTTC. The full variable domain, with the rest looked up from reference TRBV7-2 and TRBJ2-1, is GAGVSQSPSNKVTEKGKDVELRCDPISGHTALYWYRQSLGQGLEFLIYFQGNSAPDKSGLPSDRFSAERTGGSVSTLTIQRTQQEDSAVYLCASEPFSGIYNEQFFGPGTRLTVL.

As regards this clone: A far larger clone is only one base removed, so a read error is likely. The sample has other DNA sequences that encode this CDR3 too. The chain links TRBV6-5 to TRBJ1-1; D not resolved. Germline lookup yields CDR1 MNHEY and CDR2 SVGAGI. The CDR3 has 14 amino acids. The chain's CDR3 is CASSYSISYTEAFF. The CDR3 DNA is TGCGCCAGCAGTTACTCGATCTCATACACTGAAGCTTTCTTT.

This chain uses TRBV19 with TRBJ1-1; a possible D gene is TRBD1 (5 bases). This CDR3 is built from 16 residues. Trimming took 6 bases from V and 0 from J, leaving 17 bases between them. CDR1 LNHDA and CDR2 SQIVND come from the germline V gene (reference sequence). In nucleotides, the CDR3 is TGTGCCAGTAGCCATCCTCGGGGGGGGATGAACACTGAAGCTTTCTTT. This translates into CASSHPRGGMNTEAFF.

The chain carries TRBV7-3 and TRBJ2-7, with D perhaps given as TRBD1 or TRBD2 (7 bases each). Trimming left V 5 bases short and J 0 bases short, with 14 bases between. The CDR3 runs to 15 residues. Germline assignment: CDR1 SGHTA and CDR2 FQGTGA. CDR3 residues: CASSPGGQSSYEQYF. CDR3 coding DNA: TGTGCCAGCAGCCCGGGGGGACAGAGCTCCTACGAGCAGTACTTC.

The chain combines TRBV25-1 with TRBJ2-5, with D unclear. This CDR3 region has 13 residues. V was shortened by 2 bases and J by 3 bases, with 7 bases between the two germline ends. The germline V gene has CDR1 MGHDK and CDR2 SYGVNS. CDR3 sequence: CASSELVEETQYF. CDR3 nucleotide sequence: TGTGCCAGCAGTGAACTCGTGGAAGAGACCCAGTACTTC.